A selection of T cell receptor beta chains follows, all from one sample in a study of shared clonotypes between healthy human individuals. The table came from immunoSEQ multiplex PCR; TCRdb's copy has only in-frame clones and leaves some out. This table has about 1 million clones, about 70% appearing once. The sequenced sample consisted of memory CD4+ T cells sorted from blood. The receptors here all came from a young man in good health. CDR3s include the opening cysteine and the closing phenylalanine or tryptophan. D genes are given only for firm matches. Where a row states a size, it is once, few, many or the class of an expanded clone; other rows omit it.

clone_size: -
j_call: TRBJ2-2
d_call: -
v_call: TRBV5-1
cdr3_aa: CASSSEGLSTGELFF
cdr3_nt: TGCGCCAGCAGCTCGGAGGGCCTGAGCACCGGGGAGCTGTTTTTT

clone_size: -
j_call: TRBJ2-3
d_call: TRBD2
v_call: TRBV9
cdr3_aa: CASSVGGGGVTDTQYF
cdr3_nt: TGTGCCAGCAGCGTAGGTGGCGGGGGGGTCACAGATACGCAGTATTTT

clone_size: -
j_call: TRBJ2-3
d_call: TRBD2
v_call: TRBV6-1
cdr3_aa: CASSPSGLTDTQYF
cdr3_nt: TGTGCCAGCAGTCCTAGCGGGCTCACAGATACGCAGTATTTT

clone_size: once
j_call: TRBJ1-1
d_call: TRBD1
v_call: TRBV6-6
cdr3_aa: CASSRQGNTEAFF
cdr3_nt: TGTGCCAGCAGTCGACAGGGGAACACTGAAGCTTTCTTT

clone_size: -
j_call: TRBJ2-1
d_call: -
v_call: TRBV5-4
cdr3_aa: CASSLRAAFGGEQFF
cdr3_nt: TGTGCCAGCAGCTTGAGGGCGGCTTTTGGGGGTGAGCAGTTCTTC

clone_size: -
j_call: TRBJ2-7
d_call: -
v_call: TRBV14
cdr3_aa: CASSQGGPYEQYF
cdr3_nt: TGTGCCAGCAGCCAAGGGGGACCATACGAGCAGTACTTC

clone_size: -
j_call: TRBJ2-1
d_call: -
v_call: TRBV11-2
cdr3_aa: CASRGSGNNNEQFF
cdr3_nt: TGTGCCAGCAGGGGGTCCGGGAACAACAATGAGCAGTTCTTC

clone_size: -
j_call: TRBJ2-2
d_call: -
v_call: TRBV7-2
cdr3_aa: CASSPPARMTGELFF
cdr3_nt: TGTGCCAGCAGCCCCCCTGCGAGGATGACCGGGGAGCTGTTTTTT

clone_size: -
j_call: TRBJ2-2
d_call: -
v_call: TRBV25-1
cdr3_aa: CASSDRGNTGELFF
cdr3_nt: TGTGCCAGCAGTGACAGGGGGAACACCGGGGAGCTGTTTTTT

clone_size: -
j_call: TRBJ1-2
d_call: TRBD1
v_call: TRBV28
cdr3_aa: CAASTSRGSTNGYTF
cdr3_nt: TGTGCCGCCTCAACATCCAGGGGGTCGACAAATGGCTACACCTTC

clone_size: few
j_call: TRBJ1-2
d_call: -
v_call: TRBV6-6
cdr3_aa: CASSSTLGTTSYGYTF
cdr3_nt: TGTGCCAGCAGTTCCACCCTCGGGACAACGAGCTATGGCTACACCTTC

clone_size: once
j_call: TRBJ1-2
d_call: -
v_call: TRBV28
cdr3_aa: CASSTAQGRGYTF
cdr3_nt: TGTGCCAGCAGTACAGCACAGGGACGTGGCTACACCTTC

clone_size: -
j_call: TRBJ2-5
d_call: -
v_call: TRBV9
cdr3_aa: CASSGGGGFITQYF
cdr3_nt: TGTGCCAGCAGCGGTGGAGGGGGGTTCATAACCCAGTACTTC

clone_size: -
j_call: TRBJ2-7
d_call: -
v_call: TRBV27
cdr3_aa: CASSLLSGEYF
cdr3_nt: TGTGCCAGCAGTTTATTATCAGGGGAGTACTTC

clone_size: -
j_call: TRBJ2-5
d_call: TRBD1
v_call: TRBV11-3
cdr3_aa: CASSRRGQPGETQYF
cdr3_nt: TGTGCCAGCAGCCGACGGGGACAGCCTGGGGAGACCCAGTACTTC

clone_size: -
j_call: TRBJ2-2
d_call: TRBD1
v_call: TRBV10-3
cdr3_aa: CAIRPGTGGIGTGELFF
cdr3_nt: TGTGCCATCAGGCCCGGGACAGGGGGTATTGGGACCGGGGAGCTGTTTTTT

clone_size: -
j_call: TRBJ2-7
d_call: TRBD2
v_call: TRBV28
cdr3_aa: CASSPSGISYEQYF
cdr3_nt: TGTGCCAGCAGTCCTAGCGGGATATCCTACGAGCAGTACTTC

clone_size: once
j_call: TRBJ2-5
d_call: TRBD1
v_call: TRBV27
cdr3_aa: CASSEDRGPRETQYF
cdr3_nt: TGTGCCAGCAGTGAGGACAGGGGCCCTAGGGAGACCCAGTACTTC

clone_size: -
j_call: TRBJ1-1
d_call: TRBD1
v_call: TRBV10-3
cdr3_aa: CAISESGQGNTEAFF
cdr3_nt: TGTGCCATCAGTGAGTCGGGACAGGGAAACACTGAAGCTTTCTTT

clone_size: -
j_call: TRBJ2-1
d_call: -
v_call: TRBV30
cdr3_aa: CALSRVGGPPNEQFF
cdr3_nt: TGTGCCTTATCACGGGTCGGGGGCCCCCCCAATGAGCAGTTCTTC

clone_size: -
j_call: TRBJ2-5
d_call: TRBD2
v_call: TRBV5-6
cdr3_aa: CASIRLAGETQYF
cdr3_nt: TGTGCCAGCATAAGGCTAGCGGGAGAGACCCAGTACTTC

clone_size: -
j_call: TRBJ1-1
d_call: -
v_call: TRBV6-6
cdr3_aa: CASSYRGFDTEAFF
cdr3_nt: TGTGCCAGCAGTTACCGGGGGTTCGACACTGAAGCTTTCTTT

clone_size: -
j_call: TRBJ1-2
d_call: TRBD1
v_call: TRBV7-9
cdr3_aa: CASSNYTGGAGGYTF
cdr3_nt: TGTGCCAGCAGCAATTACACAGGGGGCGCGGGTGGCTACACCTTC

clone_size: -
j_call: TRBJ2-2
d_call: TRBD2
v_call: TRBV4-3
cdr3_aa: CASSQEILTSGRRKELFF
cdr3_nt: TGCGCCAGCAGCCAAGAGATTCTGACTAGCGGGAGGCGTAAGGAGCTGTTTTTT

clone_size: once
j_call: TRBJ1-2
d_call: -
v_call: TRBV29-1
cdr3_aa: CSVGGESYGYTF
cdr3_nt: TGCAGCGTTGGAGGGGAGTCGTATGGCTACACCTTC

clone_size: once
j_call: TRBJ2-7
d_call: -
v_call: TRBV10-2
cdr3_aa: CASNKGPPYEQYF
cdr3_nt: TGCGCCAGCAACAAGGGACCCCCCTACGAGCAGTACTTC

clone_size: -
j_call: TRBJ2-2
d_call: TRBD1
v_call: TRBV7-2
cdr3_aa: CASSWDRGPTGELFF
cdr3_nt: TGTGCCAGCAGCTGGGACAGGGGCCCCACCGGGGAGCTGTTTTTT

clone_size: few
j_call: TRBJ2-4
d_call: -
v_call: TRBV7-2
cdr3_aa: CASTPSRGRANIQYF
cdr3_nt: TGTGCCAGCACTCCCAGCCGGGGGCGGGCGAACATTCAGTACTTC

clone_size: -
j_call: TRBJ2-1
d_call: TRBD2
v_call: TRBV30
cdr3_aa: CAWSLRLAGNNEQFF
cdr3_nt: TGTGCCTGGAGTCTCCGACTAGCCGGCAACAATGAGCAGTTCTTC

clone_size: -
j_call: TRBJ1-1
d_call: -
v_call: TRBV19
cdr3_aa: CASSTRLQGNTEAFF
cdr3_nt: TGTGCCAGTAGTACCCGACTACAGGGTAACACTGAAGCTTTCTTT

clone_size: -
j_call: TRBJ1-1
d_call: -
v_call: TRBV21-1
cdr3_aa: CASALLVEAFF
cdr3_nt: TGTGCCAGCGCCCTCCTGGTTGAAGCTTTCTTT

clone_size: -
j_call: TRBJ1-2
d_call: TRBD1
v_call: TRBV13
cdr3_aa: CASSSGTGGALYGYTF
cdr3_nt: TGTGCCAGCAGCTCCGGGACAGGGGGCGCGTTATATGGCTACACCTTC